The clone carrying this T cell receptor beta chain was recorded at least ten times. This specimen belongs to a study of spatial heterogeneity in lung cancer. The CDR3 runs to 16 residues. Germline-derived CDR1 and CDR2 are SGHAT and FQNNGV. The ends were cut back, 1 base at V and 6 bases at J, with 18 bases in the middle. The sample's time point: blood at routine non-recurrence follow-up after resection. Each CDR3 protein gets one entry after TCRdb re-called the 5' RACE reads with MiXCR. The table shows 40,000 to 50,000 distinct CDR3 sequences, with roughly a tenth occurring only once. The V and J genes are TRBV11-2 and TRBJ1-1; a possible D gene is TRBD1 (5 bases). This clonotype was obtained from a female donor with early-stage non-small cell lung cancer. This specimen consisted of PBMCs, obtained at follow-up. The CDR3 spells CASSLGGTRRVAEAFF. In DNA, the CDR3 is TGTGCCAGCAGCTTAGGAGGGACTCGCCGAGTGGCTGAAGCTTTCTTT.